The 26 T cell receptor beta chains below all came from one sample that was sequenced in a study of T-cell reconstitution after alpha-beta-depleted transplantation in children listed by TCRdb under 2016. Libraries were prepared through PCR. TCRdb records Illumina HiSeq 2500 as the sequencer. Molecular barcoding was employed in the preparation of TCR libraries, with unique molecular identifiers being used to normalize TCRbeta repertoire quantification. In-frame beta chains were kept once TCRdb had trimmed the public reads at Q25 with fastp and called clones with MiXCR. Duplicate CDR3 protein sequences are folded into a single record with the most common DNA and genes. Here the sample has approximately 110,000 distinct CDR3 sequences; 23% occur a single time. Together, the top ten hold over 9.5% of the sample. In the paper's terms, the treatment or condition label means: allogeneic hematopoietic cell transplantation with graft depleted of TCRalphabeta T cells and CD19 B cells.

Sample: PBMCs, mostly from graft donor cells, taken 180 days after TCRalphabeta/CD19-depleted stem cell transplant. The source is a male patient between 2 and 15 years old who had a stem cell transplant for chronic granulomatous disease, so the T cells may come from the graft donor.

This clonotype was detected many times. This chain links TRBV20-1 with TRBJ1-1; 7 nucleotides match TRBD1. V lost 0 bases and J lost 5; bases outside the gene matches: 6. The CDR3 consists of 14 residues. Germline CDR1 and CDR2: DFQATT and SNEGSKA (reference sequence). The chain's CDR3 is CSARDNRGGTEAFF. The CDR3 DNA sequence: TGCAGTGCTAGAGATAACAGGGGTGGAACTGAAGCTTTCTTT.

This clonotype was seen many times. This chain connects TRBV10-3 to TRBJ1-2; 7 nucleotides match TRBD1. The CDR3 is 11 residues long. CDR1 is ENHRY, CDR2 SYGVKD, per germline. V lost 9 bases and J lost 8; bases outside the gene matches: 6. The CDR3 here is CAIKGARGYTF. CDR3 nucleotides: TGTGCCATTAAGGGGGCGCGAGGCTACACCTTC.

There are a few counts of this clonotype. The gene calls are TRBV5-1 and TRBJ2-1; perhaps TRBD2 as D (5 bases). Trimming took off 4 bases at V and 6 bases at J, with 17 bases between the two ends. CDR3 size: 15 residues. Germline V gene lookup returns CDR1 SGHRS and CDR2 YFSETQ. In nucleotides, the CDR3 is TGCGCCAGCAGCAAAATCTTAGGGAGTTTCAATGAGCAGTTCTTC. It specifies CASSKILGSFNEQFF.

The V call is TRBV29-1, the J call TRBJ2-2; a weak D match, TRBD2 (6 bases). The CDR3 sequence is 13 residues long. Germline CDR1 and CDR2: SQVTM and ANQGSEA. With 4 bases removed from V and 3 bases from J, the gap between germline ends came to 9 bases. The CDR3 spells CSVVREDTGELFF. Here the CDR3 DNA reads TGCAGCGTTGTCAGGGAGGACACCGGGGAGCTGTTTTTT.

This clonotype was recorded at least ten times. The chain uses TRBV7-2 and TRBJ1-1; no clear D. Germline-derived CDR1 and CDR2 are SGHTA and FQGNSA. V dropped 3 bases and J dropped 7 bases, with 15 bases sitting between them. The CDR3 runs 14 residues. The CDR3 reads CASSFRTAAGEAFF. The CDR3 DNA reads TGTGCCAGCAGCTTCCGGACGGCCGCGGGTGAAGCTTTCTTT.

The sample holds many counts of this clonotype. The CDR3 loop reads CASRPGHHTDTQYF. DNA for the CDR3: TGTGCCAGCAGGCCGGGACACCACACAGATACGCAGTATTTT. The chain is built from TRBV2 and TRBJ2-3; maybe TRBD1 (6 bases). From germline, CDR1 is SNHLY and CDR2 FYNNEI. Trimming removed 6 bases from V and 2 bases from J, with 12 bases in between. This CDR3 is built from 14 residues.

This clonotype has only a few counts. CDR3 in DNA: TGTGCCAGCTCACCACTAGTGACCTACGAGCAGTACTTC. Its protein is CASSPLVTYEQYF. The rearrangement links TRBV18 to TRBJ2-7; D is ambiguous. The CDR3 spans 13 residues. The ends were cut back, 1 base at V and 2 bases at J, with 6 bases in the middle. Germline assignment: CDR1 KGHSH and CDR2 LQKENI.

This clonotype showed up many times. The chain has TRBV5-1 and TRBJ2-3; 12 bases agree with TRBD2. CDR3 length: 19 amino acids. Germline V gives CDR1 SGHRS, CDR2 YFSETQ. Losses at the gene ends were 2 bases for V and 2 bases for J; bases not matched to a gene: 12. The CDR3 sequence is CASSFTPSLAGGTTDTQYF. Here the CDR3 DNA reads TGCGCCAGCAGCTTCACCCCTTCTCTAGCGGGGGGGACCACAGATACGCAGTATTTT.

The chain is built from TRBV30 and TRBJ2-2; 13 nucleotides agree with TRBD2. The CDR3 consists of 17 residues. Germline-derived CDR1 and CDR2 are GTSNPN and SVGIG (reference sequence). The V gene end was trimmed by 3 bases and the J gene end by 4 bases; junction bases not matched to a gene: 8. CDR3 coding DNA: TGTGCCTGGAGAAATCCGGGACTAGCGGGGATCACCGGGGAGCTGTTTTTT. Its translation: CAWRNPGLAGITGELFF. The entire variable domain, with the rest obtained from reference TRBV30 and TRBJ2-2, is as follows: SQTIHQWPATLVQPVGSPLSLECTVEGTSNPNLYWYRQAAGRGLQLLFYSVGIGQISSEVPQNLSASRPQDRQFILSSKKLLLSDSGFYLCAWRNPGLAGITGELFFGEGSRLTVL.

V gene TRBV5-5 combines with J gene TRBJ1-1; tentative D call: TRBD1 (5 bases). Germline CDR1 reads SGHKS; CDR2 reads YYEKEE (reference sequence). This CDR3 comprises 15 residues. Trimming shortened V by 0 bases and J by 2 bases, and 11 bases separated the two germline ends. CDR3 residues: CASSLAVGQNTEAFF. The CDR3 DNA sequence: TGTGCCAGCAGCTTGGCGGTAGGACAAAACACTGAAGCTTTCTTT.

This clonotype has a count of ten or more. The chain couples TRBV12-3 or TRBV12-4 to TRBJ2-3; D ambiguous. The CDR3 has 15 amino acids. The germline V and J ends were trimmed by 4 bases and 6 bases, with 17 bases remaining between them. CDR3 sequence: CASSSSPGWADTQYF. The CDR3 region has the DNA TGTGCCAGCAGTTCCAGCCCCGGTTGGGCGGATACGCAGTATTTT.

The CDR3 spells CASRTASLNNSPLHF. The CDR3 DNA sequence: TGTGCCAGCAGGACCGCTAGCCTAAATAATTCACCCCTCCACTTT. This chain uses TRBV12-3 or TRBV12-4 with TRBJ1-6; D remains unclear. The CDR3 covers 15 residues. V shed 6 bases and J shed 5 bases, with 14 bases lying between them.

The CDR3 DNA follows: TGCAGTGCCCCAACTAGCGGGGCCCCCTACGAGCAGTACTTC. Translation: CSAPTSGAPYEQYF. The V and J genes are TRBV20-1 and TRBJ2-7, with TRBD2 identical over 10 bases. In germline, CDR1 is DFQATT, CDR2 SNEGSKA (reference sequence). Germline trimming cut 6 bases from V and 2 bases from J; bases unmatched to any gene: 7. The CDR3 has 14 amino acids.

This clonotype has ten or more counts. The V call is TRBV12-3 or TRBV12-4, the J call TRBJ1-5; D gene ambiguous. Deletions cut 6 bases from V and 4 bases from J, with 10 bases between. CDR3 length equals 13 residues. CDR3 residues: CASRPGWNQPQHF. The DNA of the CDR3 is TGTGCCAGCAGGCCGGGTTGGAATCAGCCCCAGCATTTT.

DNA for the CDR3: TGTGCCATCAGAGAGAATCCGGGACAGGCCTACGAGCAGTACTTC. Protein sequence: CAIRENPGQAYEQYF. This sequence joins TRBV10-3 and TRBJ2-7; TRBD1 aligns across 8 bases. The ends lost 6 bases at V and 2 bases at J; junction bases unmatched: 9. The germline V gene encodes CDR1 ENHRY and CDR2 SYGVKD. CDR3 length: 15 amino acids.

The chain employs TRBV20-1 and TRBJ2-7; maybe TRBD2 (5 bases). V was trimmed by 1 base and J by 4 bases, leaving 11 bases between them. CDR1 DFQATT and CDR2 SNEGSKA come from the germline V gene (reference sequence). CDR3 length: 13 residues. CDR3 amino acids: CSARGPRLYEQYF. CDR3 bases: TGCAGTGCTAGAGGGCCTAGACTATACGAGCAGTACTTC.

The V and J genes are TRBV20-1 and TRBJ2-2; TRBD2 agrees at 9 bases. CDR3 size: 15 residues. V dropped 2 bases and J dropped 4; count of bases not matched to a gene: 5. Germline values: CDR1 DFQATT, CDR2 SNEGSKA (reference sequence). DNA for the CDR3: TGCAGTGCTAGAAATAGCGGGGGCGGCACCGGGGAGCTGTTTTTT. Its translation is CSARNSGGGTGELFF.

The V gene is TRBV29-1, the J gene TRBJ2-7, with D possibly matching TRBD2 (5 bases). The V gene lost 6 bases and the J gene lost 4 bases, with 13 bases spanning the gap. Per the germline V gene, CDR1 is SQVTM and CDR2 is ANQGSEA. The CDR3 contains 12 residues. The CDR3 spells CSVILDRYEQYF. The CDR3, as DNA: TGCAGCGTGATACTAGATAGATACGAGCAGTACTTC.

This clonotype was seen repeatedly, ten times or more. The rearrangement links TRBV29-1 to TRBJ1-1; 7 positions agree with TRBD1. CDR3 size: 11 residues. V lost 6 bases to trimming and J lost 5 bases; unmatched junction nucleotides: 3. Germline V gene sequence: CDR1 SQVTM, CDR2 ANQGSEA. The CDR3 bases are TGCAGCGTCAACAGGGGAACTGAAGCTTTCTTT. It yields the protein CSVNRGTEAFF. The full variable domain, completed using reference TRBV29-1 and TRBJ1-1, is SAVISQKPSRDICQRGTSLTIQCQVDSQVTMMFWYRQQPGQSLTLIATANQGSEATYESGFVIDKFPISRPNLTFSTLTVSNMSPEDSSIYLCSVNRGTEAFFGQGTRLTVV.

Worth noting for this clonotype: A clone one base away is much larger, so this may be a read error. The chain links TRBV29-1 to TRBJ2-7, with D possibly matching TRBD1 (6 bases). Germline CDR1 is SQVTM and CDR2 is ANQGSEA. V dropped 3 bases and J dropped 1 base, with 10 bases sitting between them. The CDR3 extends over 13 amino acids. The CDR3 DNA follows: TGCAGCGTTGAGACGGACAGATCCTACGAGCAGTACTTC. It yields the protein CSVETDRSYEQYF.

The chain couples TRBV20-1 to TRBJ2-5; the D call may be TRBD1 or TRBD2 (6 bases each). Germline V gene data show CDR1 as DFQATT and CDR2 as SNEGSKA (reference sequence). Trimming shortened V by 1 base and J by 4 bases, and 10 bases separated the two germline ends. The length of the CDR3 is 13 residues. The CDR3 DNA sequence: TGCAGTGCTAGAGTCGAGGGGGGAGAGACCCAGTACTTC. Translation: CSARVEGGETQYF.

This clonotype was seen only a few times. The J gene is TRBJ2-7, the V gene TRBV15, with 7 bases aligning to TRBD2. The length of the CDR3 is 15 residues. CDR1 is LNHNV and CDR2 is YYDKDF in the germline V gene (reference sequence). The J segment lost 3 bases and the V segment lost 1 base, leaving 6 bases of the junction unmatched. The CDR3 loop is CATSRGAGRVYEQYF. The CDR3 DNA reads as TGTGCCACCAGCAGAGGGGCAGGGAGGGTCTACGAGCAGTACTTC.

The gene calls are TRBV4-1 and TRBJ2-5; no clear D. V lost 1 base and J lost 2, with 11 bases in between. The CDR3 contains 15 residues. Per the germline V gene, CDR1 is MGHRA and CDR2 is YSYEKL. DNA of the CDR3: TGCGCCAGCAGCCAAGCCATGGTGGGGCAAGAGACCCAGTACTTC. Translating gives CASSQAMVGQETQYF.

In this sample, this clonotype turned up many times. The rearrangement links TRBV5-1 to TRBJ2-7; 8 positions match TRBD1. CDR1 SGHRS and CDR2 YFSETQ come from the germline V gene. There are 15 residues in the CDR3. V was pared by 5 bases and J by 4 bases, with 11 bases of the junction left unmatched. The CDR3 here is CASRTGQGGRYEQYF. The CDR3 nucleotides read TGCGCCAGCAGAACTGGACAGGGAGGAAGGTACGAGCAGTACTTC.

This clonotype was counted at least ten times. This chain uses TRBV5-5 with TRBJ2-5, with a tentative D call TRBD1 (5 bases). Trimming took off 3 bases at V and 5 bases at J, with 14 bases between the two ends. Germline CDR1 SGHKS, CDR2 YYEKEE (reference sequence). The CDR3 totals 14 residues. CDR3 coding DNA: TGTGCCAGCAGCTACCAGGGTTTTCGGGAGACCCAGTACTTC. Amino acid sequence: CASSYQGFRETQYF.

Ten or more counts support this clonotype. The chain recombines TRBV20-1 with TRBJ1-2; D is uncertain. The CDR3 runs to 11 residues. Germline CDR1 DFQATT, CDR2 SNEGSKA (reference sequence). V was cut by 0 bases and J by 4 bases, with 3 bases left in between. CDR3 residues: CSAREPYGYTF. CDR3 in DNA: TGCAGTGCTAGAGAGCCCTATGGCTACACCTTC.